Following are 18 T cell receptor beta chains from one sample sequenced in a study of shared clonotypes between healthy human individuals. This table comes from immunoSEQ multiplex PCR, and its TCRdb copy is limited to in-frame clones, with some not included. The table includes about 490,000 clones, 70% to 80% detected once. Sequenced input: PBMCs. The origin of the receptors is a woman between 40 and 50 years old in good health. Some clones in this sample may be carry-over from other donors' samples.

CDR3 amino acids: CASSLGFSETQYF. Here the CDR3 DNA reads TGTGCCAGCAGCTTAGGGTTCAGCGAGACCCAGTACTTC. The genes are TRBV7-2 and TRBJ2-5; D remains ambiguous. V lost 1 base and J 5 bases, leaving 8 bases between the germline ends. Germline V gene data show CDR1 as SGHTA and CDR2 as FQGNSA. The CDR3 runs to 13 residues.

This clone was counted a few times. CDR3 in amino acids: CASSVRSTSTDTQYF. The DNA of the CDR3 is TGTGCCAGCAGTGTCAGGAGCACTAGCACAGATACGCAGTATTTT. J is TRBJ2-3 and V is TRBV2; unclear D gene. The CDR3 is made up of 15 amino acids. V lost 4 bases and J 0 bases, leaving 11 bases between the germline ends. The germline gives CDR1 SNHLY, CDR2 FYNNEI.

The J gene is TRBJ2-7, the V gene TRBV19; 8 bases are shared with TRBD2. The CDR3 is 14 residues long. Germline CDR1 is LNHDA and CDR2 is SQIVND (reference sequence). The V gene end was trimmed by 4 bases and the J gene end by 3 bases; junction bases not matched to a gene: 5. As DNA, the CDR3 is TGTGCCAGTAGTACGACTAGCGACGTCTACGAGCAGTACTTC. It codes for CASSTTSDVYEQYF.

V is TRBV27 and J is TRBJ2-7, with TRBD1 identical over 8 bases. The germline V gene has CDR1 MNHEY and CDR2 SMNVEV (reference sequence). The V gene end was trimmed by 5 bases and the J gene end by 2 bases; junction bases not matched to a gene: 20. CDR3 length: 19 amino acids. CDR3 loop: CASSPKGDRGQDYTYEQYF. The CDR3 DNA reads TGTGCCAGCAGTCCGAAGGGCGACAGGGGCCAGGACTATACCTACGAGCAGTACTTC.

The chain joins TRBV5-1 to TRBJ2-5, with TRBD2 identical over 11 bases. J lost 4 bases, V lost 0 bases, and 5 bases had no gene match. Germline CDR1 reads SGHRS; CDR2 reads YFSETQ. The CDR3 spans 16 residues. Here the CDR3 reads CASSLEALAGAETQYF. CDR3 DNA sequence: TGCGCCAGCAGCTTGGAAGCACTAGCGGGAGCAGAGACCCAGTACTTC.

This rearrangement joins TRBV5-1 to TRBJ2-2, with D perhaps TRBD2 (6 bases). CDR1 and CDR2 (germline): SGHRS, YFSETQ. Trimming pared 5 bases from V and 1 base from J, leaving 24 bases between. The CDR3 loop spans 19 amino acids. CDR3 coding DNA: TGCGCCAGCAGTACACCGCGGGGTTTTGGGACGGTGAACACCGGGGAGCTGTTTTTT. This translates into CASSTPRGFGTVNTGELFF.

The chain carries TRBV15 and TRBJ2-7; the D gene is possibly TRBD1 (6 bases). The CDR3 contains 16 residues. V lost 3 bases and J lost 2, with 17 bases in between. The germline gives CDR1 LNHNV, CDR2 YYDKDF (reference sequence). CDR3 sequence: CATSSVRRSGAYEQYF. Here the CDR3 DNA reads TGTGCCACCAGCAGTGTCAGGAGGTCAGGGGCCTACGAGCAGTACTTC.

Sample share makes this clone medium-sized (0.01 to 0.1%). This chain links TRBV7-9 with TRBJ2-1; perhaps D is TRBD1 or TRBD2 (5 bases each). Germline V gives CDR1 SEHNR, CDR2 FQNEAQ (reference sequence). V was pared by 2 bases and J by 15 bases, with 17 bases between. The CDR3 contains 13 residues. The CDR3 sequence: CASSLSQGRAVFF. DNA of the CDR3: TGTGCCAGCAGCTTATCCCAGGGACGGGCGGTGTTCTTC.

The V gene is TRBV5-1, the J gene TRBJ2-7, with D possibly matching TRBD2 (5 bases). The CDR3 runs 18 residues. Trimming cost V 1 base and J 2 bases, with 22 bases left between them. Germline V gene lookup returns CDR1 SGHRS and CDR2 YFSETQ. CDR3: CASSLPSPLAPIPYEQYF. The CDR3 nucleotides read TGCGCCAGCAGCTTGCCCTCCCCCTTAGCGCCTATTCCCTACGAGCAGTACTTC.

This clone was counted between two and nine times. The chain links TRBV5-5 to TRBJ1-1, with D unresolved. Trimming took 0 bases from V and 6 from J, leaving 9 bases between them. Per the germline V gene, CDR1 is SGHKS and CDR2 is YYEKEE (reference sequence). This CDR3 spans 13 amino acids. Written as DNA, the CDR3 is TGTGCCAGCAGCTTGGTGGATTGGTCTGAAGCTTTCTTT. It encodes CASSLVDWSEAFF.

CDR3 nucleotide sequence: TGTGCCAGCTCCGGGTTGGTTTCCTACGAGCAGTACTTC. Its translation: CASSGLVSYEQYF. The chain recombines TRBV28 with TRBJ2-7, with unresolved D. Trimming cost V 8 bases and J 1 base, with 12 bases left between them. This CDR3 contains 13 residues. CDR1 MDHEN and CDR2 SYDVKM come from the germline V gene.

The V gene is TRBV30, the J gene TRBJ1-1; D unclear. V lost 2 bases and J 11 bases, leaving 9 bases between the germline ends. CDR1 is GTSNPN and CDR2 is SVGIG in the germline V gene (reference sequence). There are 10 residues in the CDR3. This CDR3 is CAWSPAVAFF. CDR3 nucleotides: TGTGCCTGGAGTCCCGCGGTGGCTTTCTTT. Full variable domain (missing parts from reference TRBV30 and TRBJ1-1): SQTIHQWPATLVQPVGSPLSLECTVEGTSNPNLYWYRQAAGRGLQLLFYSVGIGQISSEVPQNLSASRPQDRQFILSSKKLLLSDSGFYLCAWSPAVAFFGQGTRLTVV.

The chain uses TRBV6-6 and TRBJ1-3; D gene ambiguous. Looked up from germline, CDR1 is MNHNY and CDR2 is SVGAGI (reference sequence). The CDR3 spans 14 residues. V was pared by 4 bases and J by 4 bases, with 11 bases between. Written as DNA, the CDR3 is TGTGCCAGCAGTTTAGGACCCCAGGGAAACACCATATATTTT. Protein sequence: CASSLGPQGNTIYF.

This clone has more than one count but fewer than ten. This chain connects TRBV2 to TRBJ2-2, with D perhaps matching TRBD1 (5 bases). Trimming removed 9 bases at V and 1 base at J, with 15 bases between. Germline CDR1 SNHLY, CDR2 FYNNEI. The CDR3 contains 15 residues. The CDR3 bases are TGTGCCAGTAGGTTCGACAGAATGAACACCGGGGAGCTGTTTTTT. Its translation is CASRFDRMNTGELFF.

The genes are TRBV7-2 and TRBJ1-2; a weak D match, TRBD1 (5 bases). Trimming removed 0 bases at V and 0 bases at J, with 11 bases between. Germline loops: CDR1 SGHTA, CDR2 FQGNSA. The CDR3 covers 16 residues. CDR3 nucleotide sequence: TGTGCCAGCAGCTTAGCGGCCGGGGGGACTAACTATGGCTACACCTTC. Protein sequence: CASSLAAGGTNYGYTF. Filled out from reference TRBV7-2 and TRBJ1-2, the complete variable domain reads GAGVSQSPSNKVTEKGKDVELRCDPISGHTALYWYRQSLGQGLEFLIYFQGNSAPDKSGLPSDRFSAERTGGSVSTLTIQRTQQEDSAVYLCASSLAAGGTNYGYTFGSGTRLTVV.

The chain links TRBV7-1 to TRBJ2-1, with D perhaps assigned TRBD1 or TRBD2 (9 bases each). TRBV7-1 is assigned to the ORF class and has an uncertain function. The length of the CDR3 is 24 residues. The V gene lost 3 bases and the J gene lost 6 bases, with 42 bases spanning the gap. CDR3 in DNA: TGTGCCAGCAGCTCTATTGGGGCGGGGACAGGGTGGCGGGAGGGCCGGGGTACACGCAATGAGCAGTTCTTC. This encodes CASSSIGAGTGWREGRGTRNEQFF.

V gene TRBV6-1 combines with J gene TRBJ2-1; 9 bases align to TRBD1. CDR1 is MNHNS and CDR2 is SASEGT in the germline V gene. Trimming at V came to 11 bases and at J to 5 bases, leaving 4 bases not matched to a gene. CDR3 length equals 12 residues. The CDR3 DNA is TGTGCCGCCACAGGGGGCCACAATGAGCAGTTCTTC. It codes for CAATGGHNEQFF.

The J gene is TRBJ2-7, the V gene TRBV5-1; TRBD1 matches at 10 bases. Germline V lookup: CDR1 SGHRS, CDR2 YFSETQ. The J segment lost 4 bases and the V segment lost 4 bases, leaving 5 bases of the junction unmatched. The CDR3 spans 14 residues. CDR3 in DNA: TGCGCCAGCAGCACGGACAGGGGGTCTTACGAGCAGTACTTC. Encoded protein: CASSTDRGSYEQYF.